This record covers a single TCR beta chain. The antigen remains unidentified. Germline CDR1 SGHNT, CDR2 YENEEA. This CDR3 has 14 residues. V dropped 0 bases and J dropped 6 bases, with 8 bases sitting between them. This specimen comes from a study of cytomegalovirus exposure and HLA in healthy donors. General observations from the study: Per a prior analysis, the majority of TCR beta V segments were productive roughly 87% or roughly 30% of the time. It was reported in a later analysis that an Asian-associated ancestry cluster showed fewer N-insertions than the approximately 690-donor mean.

Primers included in the PCR were 60 Vbeta and 13 Jbeta primers. Sequenced by immunoSEQ multiplex PCR; TCRdb stores in-frame clones only, minus some. This table holds some 110,000 clones. Healthy people donating bone marrow made up the donors. This chain connects TRBV11-3 to TRBJ2-2; tentatively, D is TRBD1 (6 bases). The specimen sequenced was PBMCs. The source of this sequence is a man aged 40-55 years in good health and CMV-seropositive. CDR3 sequence reads: CASSLDTGSGELFF. The CDR3 DNA follows: TGTGCCAGCAGCTTAGATACAGGGTCCGGGGAGCTGTTTTTT.